This record looks at one T cell receptor beta chain sequence and its context. Its matching antigen is unknown. The same CDR3 is also encoded by other DNA sequences in this sample. Sequencing used immunoSEQ multiplex PCR; TCRdb keeps in-frame clones, though not all of them. The profile shows about 1.9 million clones, just under 95% of them singletons. The data stem from a study of shared clonotypes between healthy human individuals. The wider study: Each donor had three CD4 naive, three CD4 memory, two CD8 naive and one CD8 memory plate. Broader study findings: What rarefaction showed was incomplete sorted-subset sequencing despite large depth. In this cohort, only blood was sampled, and tissue repertoires likely differ. Sharing across several donors was seen in 4.5% to 5.5% of naive CD4 clonotypes.

CD8 cells classed as naive were CD45RO-negative and positively selected for CCR7, excluding terminally differentiated effector memory CD45RA+ cells. V was pared by 9 bases and J by 4 bases, with 2 bases of the junction left unmatched. The germline gives CDR1 LNHDA, CDR2 SQIVND (reference sequence). This CDR3 has 12 amino acids. The TCR originated in a man aged 18 to 35 in good health. Some clones in this sample may be carry-over from other donors' samples. Sequenced material: naive CD8+ T cells from PBMCs. The rearrangement links TRBV19 to TRBJ1-5; 8 positions agree with TRBD1. In nucleotides, the CDR3 is TGTGCCAGCGGGACAGGTAATCAGCCCCAGCATTTT. Translation: CASGTGNQPQHF.